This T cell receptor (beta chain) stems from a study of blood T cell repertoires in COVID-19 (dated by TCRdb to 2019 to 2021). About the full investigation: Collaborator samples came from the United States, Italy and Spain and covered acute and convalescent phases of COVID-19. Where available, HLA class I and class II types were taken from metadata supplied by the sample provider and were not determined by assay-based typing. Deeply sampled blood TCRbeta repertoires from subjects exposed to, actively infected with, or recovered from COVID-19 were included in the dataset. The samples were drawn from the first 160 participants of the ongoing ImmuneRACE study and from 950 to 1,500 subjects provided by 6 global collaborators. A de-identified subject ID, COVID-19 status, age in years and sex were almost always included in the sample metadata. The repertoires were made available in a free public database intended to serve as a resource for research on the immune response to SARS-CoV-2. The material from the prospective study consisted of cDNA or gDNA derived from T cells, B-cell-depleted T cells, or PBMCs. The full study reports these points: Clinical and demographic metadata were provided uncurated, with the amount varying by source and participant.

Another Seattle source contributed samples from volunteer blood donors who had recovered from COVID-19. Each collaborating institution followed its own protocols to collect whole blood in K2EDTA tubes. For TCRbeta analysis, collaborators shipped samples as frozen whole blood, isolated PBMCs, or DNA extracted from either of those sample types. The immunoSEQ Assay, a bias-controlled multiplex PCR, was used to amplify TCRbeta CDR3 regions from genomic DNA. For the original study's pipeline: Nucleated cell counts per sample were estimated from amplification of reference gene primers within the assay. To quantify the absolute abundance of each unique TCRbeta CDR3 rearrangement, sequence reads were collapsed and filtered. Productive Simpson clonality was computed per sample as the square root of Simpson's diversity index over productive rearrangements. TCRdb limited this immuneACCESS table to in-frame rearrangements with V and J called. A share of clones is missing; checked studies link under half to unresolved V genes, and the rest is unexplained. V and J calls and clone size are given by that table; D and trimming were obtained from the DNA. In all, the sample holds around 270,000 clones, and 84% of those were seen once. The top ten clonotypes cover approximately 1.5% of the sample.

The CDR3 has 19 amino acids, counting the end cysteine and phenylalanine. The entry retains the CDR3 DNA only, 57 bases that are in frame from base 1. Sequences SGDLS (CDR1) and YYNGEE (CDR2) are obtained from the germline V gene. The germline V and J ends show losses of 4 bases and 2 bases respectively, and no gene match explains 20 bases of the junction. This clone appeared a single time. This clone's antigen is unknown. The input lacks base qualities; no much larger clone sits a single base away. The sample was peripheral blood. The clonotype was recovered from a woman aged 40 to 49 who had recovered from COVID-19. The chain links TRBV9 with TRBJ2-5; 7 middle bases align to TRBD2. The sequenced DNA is TGTGCCAGCAGCCCCAGACAAGGGTTAGCGGGTAACCTACAAGAGACCCAGTACTTC. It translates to CASSPRQGLAGNLQETQYF.